A single sample gave rise to the 32 T cell receptor beta chains below, sequenced in a study of STAT3 mutations in large granular lymphocyte leukemia. Study results and caveats: At least one immunodominant TCR beta clonotype appeared in every T-cell large granular lymphocyte leukemia patient.

For these TCRs, the target antigens are not known. Clones were read by immunoSEQ multiplex PCR, and TCRdb kept only the in-frame ones, dropping some. The sample lists about 9,000 clones, roughly 88% occurring once. Source material: peripheral blood mononuclear cells. These TCRs come from an older man with T-cell large granular lymphocyte leukemia. Some clones in this sample may be carry-over from other donors' samples.

The chain joins TRBV10-3 to TRBJ2-2; TRBD1 agrees at 7 bases. The CDR3 contains 14 residues. The germline V gene encodes CDR1 ENHRY and CDR2 SYGVKD. Germline trimming cut 6 bases from V and 2 bases from J; bases unmatched to any gene: 3. The CDR3 here is CAIRGQINTGELFF. CDR3 DNA: TGTGCCATCAGGGGACAGATAAACACCGGGGAGCTGTTTTTT.

CDR3 DNA: TGCAGCGTTGGGGAACAGAAGAGGACTGAAGCTTTCTTT. This encodes CSVGEQKRTEAFF. J is TRBJ1-1 and V is TRBV29-1; D remains unclear. The CDR3 sequence is 13 residues long. V was trimmed by 4 bases and J by 5 bases, leaving 14 bases between them. Germline values: CDR1 SQVTM, CDR2 ANQGSEA. Drawing the rest from reference TRBV29-1 and TRBJ1-1, the complete variable domain is SAVISQKPSRDICQRGTSLTIQCQVDSQVTMMFWYRQQPGQSLTLIATANQGSEATYESGFVIDKFPISRPNLTFSTLTVSNMSPEDSSIYLCSVGEQKRTEAFFGQGTRLTVV.

The chain joins TRBV10-2 to TRBJ1-1, with D uncertain. Germline V lookup: CDR1 WSHSY, CDR2 SAAADI. V was pared by 6 bases and J by 2 bases, with 10 bases between. This CDR3 spans 13 amino acids. CDR3 in DNA: TGCGCCAGCAGGGAGGGTGGCAACACTGAAGCTTTCTTT. Protein product: CASREGGNTEAFF.

The chain joins TRBV5-1 to TRBJ2-7, with 8 bases fitting TRBD2. Germline CDR1 and CDR2: SGHRS and YFSETQ. The CDR3 contains 15 residues. The V gene end was trimmed by 0 bases and the J gene end by 2 bases; junction bases not matched to a gene: 4. CDR3 nucleotides: TGCGCCAGCAGCTTGGGGATAGCGGGGACCTACGAGCAGTACTTC. Residues: CASSLGIAGTYEQYF.

J is TRBJ2-7 and V is TRBV11-2; D unresolved. The CDR3 sequence is 12 residues long. V lost 0 bases and J 9 bases, leaving 9 bases between the germline ends. Germline loops: CDR1 SGHAT, CDR2 FQNNGV. CDR3 loop: CASSLDGQWQYF. The CDR3 nucleotides are TGTGCCAGCAGCTTAGATGGTCAGTGGCAGTACTTC.

V gene TRBV5-4 combines with J gene TRBJ1-2; unclear D gene. Germline CDR1 SGHNT, CDR2 YYREEE (reference sequence). Trimming pared 0 bases from V and 8 bases from J, leaving 17 bases between. The CDR3 covers 15 residues. CDR3 sequence reads: CASSLAFEGYSGYTF. CDR3 in DNA: TGTGCCAGCAGCTTGGCCTTCGAAGGTTATTCGGGCTACACCTTC.

The V gene is TRBV18, the J gene TRBJ2-7, with 7 bases that match TRBD2. CDR1 and CDR2 from the germline V gene are KGHSH and LQKENI. The CDR3 sequence is 12 residues long. The V gene end was trimmed by 3 bases and the J gene end by 6 bases; junction bases not matched to a gene: 2. For the CDR3, the DNA is TGTGCCAGCTCACCGCGGGGGTCCGAGCAGTACTTC. Translation gives CASSPRGSEQYF.

V gene TRBV7-2 combines with J gene TRBJ1-5, with 9 positions matching TRBD1. CDR3 size: 15 residues. The V gene end was trimmed by 5 bases and the J gene end by 2 bases; junction bases not matched to a gene: 4. Germline V gives CDR1 SGHTA, CDR2 FQGNSA. This chain's CDR3 is CASSMTGGGNQPQHF. The CDR3 DNA is TGTGCCAGCAGCATGACAGGGGGGGGCAATCAGCCCCAGCATTTT.

The CDR3 region has the DNA TGTGCCACCAGCAGATCTACCAGGGGGGGCAATCAGCCCCAGCATTTT. It codes for CATSRSTRGGNQPQHF. The rearrangement links TRBV15 to TRBJ1-5, with 7 positions matching TRBD1. Germline V CDR1 and CDR2: LNHNV, YYDKDF (reference sequence). This CDR3 is built from 16 residues. The trim removed 2 bases at V and 2 bases at J, leaving 6 bases unmatched.

The rearrangement uses TRBV10-3 and TRBJ1-2; 7 positions match TRBD1. Germline CDR1 and CDR2: ENHRY and SYGVKD. V was clipped by 3 bases and J by 6 bases; unmatched bases: 13. The CDR3 extends over 16 amino acids. CDR3 amino acids: CAISDTVRGRSDGYTF. As DNA, the CDR3 is TGTGCCATCAGTGATACGGTGAGGGGGCGCTCGGATGGCTACACCTTC.

This clone has just a few counts. V is TRBV7-2 and J is TRBJ2-1; D is uncertain. This CDR3 spans 13 amino acids. Germline CDR1 and CDR2: SGHTA and FQGNSA. V was clipped by 8 bases and J by 4 bases, with 12 bases between them. The CDR3 DNA reads as TGTGCCAGCCGGTCTGTAGGGTACAATGAGCAGTTCTTC. This encodes CASRSVGYNEQFF. Looking up the rest from reference TRBV7-2 and TRBJ2-1 gives the full variable domain: GAGVSQSPSNKVTEKGKDVELRCDPISGHTALYWYRQSLGQGLEFLIYFQGNSAPDKSGLPSDRFSAERTGGSVSTLTIQRTQQEDSAVYLCASRSVGYNEQFFGPGTRLTVL.

In its sample, this clone was seen once. The chain joins TRBV5-4 to TRBJ2-2; possible D gene TRBD2, 7 bases. The CDR3 covers 17 residues. Germline CDR1 reads SGHNT; CDR2 reads YYREEE (reference sequence). V was clipped by 0 bases and J by 5 bases, with 17 bases between them. The CDR3 protein is CASSLAGLRGGTGELFF. CDR3 nucleotides: TGTGCCAGCAGCTTGGCCGGCCTTAGGGGGGGAACCGGGGAGCTGTTTTTT.

In DNA form, the CDR3 reads TGTGCCAGTAGTATAGTAGCAGGACCGACTAACTATGGCTACACCTTC. This translates into CASSIVAGPTNYGYTF. The chain employs TRBV19 and TRBJ1-2, with D hard to call. Germline V CDR1 and CDR2: LNHDA, SQIVND (reference sequence). The CDR3 sequence is 16 residues long. V was clipped by 1 base and J by 0 bases, with 12 bases between them.

The chain links TRBV27 to TRBJ1-1; unclear D gene. Trimming took 7 bases from V and 3 from J, leaving 9 bases between them. Germline-derived CDR1 and CDR2 are MNHEY and SMNVEV (reference sequence). The CDR3 sequence is 12 residues long. CDR3 in amino acids: CASIGWDTEAFF. The CDR3 DNA reads as TGTGCCAGCATTGGATGGGACACTGAAGCTTTCTTT.

J is TRBJ1-5 and V is TRBV6-6; D remains unclear. From germline, CDR1 is MNHNY and CDR2 SVGAGI (reference sequence). There are 15 residues in the CDR3. V dropped 0 bases and J dropped 3 bases, with 9 bases sitting between them. CDR3 nucleotide sequence: TGTGCCAGCAGTTACTCGTCACAGAACAATCAGCCCCAGCATTTT. This gives the protein CASSYSSQNNQPQHF.

This chain joins TRBV18 and TRBJ1-5, with 9 bases lining up with TRBD1. Germline V gene data show CDR1 as KGHSH and CDR2 as LQKENI. V lost 6 bases to trimming and J lost 2 bases; unmatched junction nucleotides: 2. The CDR3 loop spans 14 amino acids. Written as DNA, the CDR3 is TGTGCCAGCTCGCGGACAGGGGGCAATCAGCCCCAGCATTTT. Amino acids: CASSRTGGNQPQHF. The whole variable domain, filled in from reference TRBV18 and TRBJ1-5, reads NAGVMQNPRHLVRRRGQEARLRCSPMKGHSHVYWYRQLPEEGLKFMVYLQKENIIDESGMPKERFSAEFPKEGPSILRIQQVVRGDSAAYFCASSRTGGNQPQHFGDGTRLSIL.

The chain has TRBV19 and TRBJ1-5; D possibly corresponds to TRBD1 (6 bases). Trimming shortened V by 4 bases and J by 3 bases, and 13 bases separated the two germline ends. Germline CDR1 is LNHDA and CDR2 is SQIVND (reference sequence). The CDR3 length is 15 residues. CDR3 residues: CASSSRQGTNQPQHF. In DNA form, the CDR3 reads TGTGCCAGTAGTAGCCGCCAGGGGACCAATCAGCCCCAGCATTTT.

The chain couples TRBV6-1 to TRBJ2-5; 11 nucleotides match TRBD2. J lost 1 base, V lost 3 bases, and 4 bases had no gene match. The germline V gene encodes CDR1 MNHNS and CDR2 SASEGT. The CDR3 spans 16 residues. CDR3 in DNA: TGTGCCAGCAGTGAGACTAGCGGGGTACCCCAAGAGACCCAGTACTTC. Translating gives CASSETSGVPQETQYF.

The chain combines TRBV30 with TRBJ1-4; no clear D. Looked up from germline, CDR1 is GTSNPN and CDR2 is SVGIG (reference sequence). The germline V and J ends were trimmed by 2 bases and 7 bases, with 14 bases remaining between them. This CDR3 comprises 14 residues. The CDR3 DNA reads as TGTGCCTGGAGTCCGGGTCTAGCGGGTGAAAAACTGTTTTTT. Translated, it gives CAWSPGLAGEKLFF.

The chain couples TRBV4-1 to TRBJ1-4; D is unclear. With 0 bases removed from V and 8 bases from J, the gap between germline ends came to 10 bases. In germline, CDR1 is MGHRA, CDR2 YSYEKL. There are 14 residues in the CDR3. The CDR3 loop reads CASSQDPQREKLFF. The CDR3 DNA reads as TGCGCCAGCAGCCAAGATCCCCAAAGGGAAAAACTGTTTTTT.

The CDR3 DNA follows: TGTGCCAGCTCACGGGACAGGCAGGATGAGCAGTTCTTC. This codes for CASSRDRQDEQFF. This chain links TRBV18 with TRBJ2-1; 8 nucleotides agree with TRBD1. The V segment lost 4 bases and the J segment 8 bases; nucleotides outside the gene matches: 4. In germline, CDR1 is KGHSH, CDR2 LQKENI. CDR3 length: 13 amino acids.

The V call is TRBV18, the J call TRBJ1-1; unclear D gene. CDR1 is KGHSH, CDR2 LQKENI, per germline. The V end was cut by 2 bases, the J end by 3 bases, with 13 bases between. This CDR3 is built from 15 residues. The CDR3 region is CASSPRASGDTEAFF. The CDR3 DNA reads as TGTGCCAGCTCACCAAGGGCTTCGGGTGACACTGAAGCTTTCTTT. The full variable domain, with the rest looked up from reference TRBV18 and TRBJ1-1, is NAGVMQNPRHLVRRRGQEARLRCSPMKGHSHVYWYRQLPEEGLKFMVYLQKENIIDESGMPKERFSAEFPKEGPSILRIQQVVRGDSAAYFCASSPRASGDTEAFFGQGTRLTVV.

V and J are TRBV7-2 and TRBJ2-5, with D unresolved. Germline V gene lookup returns CDR1 SGHTA and CDR2 FQGNSA. The CDR3 has 12 residues. The V end lost 4 bases, the J end lost 5 bases, and 8 bases lay between the germline ends. The CDR3 is CASSSGWETQYF. As DNA, the CDR3 is TGTGCCAGCAGCTCAGGTTGGGAGACCCAGTACTTC. The full variable domain, in which reference TRBV7-2 and TRBJ2-5 provide the parts outside the CDR3, is GAGVSQSPSNKVTEKGKDVELRCDPISGHTALYWYRQSLGQGLEFLIYFQGNSAPDKSGLPSDRFSAERTGGSVSTLTIQRTQQEDSAVYLCASSSGWETQYFGPGTRLLVL.

The chain uses TRBV29-1 and TRBJ2-7; D unclear. There are 12 residues in the CDR3. Germline V gene data show CDR1 as SQVTM and CDR2 as ANQGSEA. Trimming shortened V by 7 bases and J by 0 bases, and 10 bases separated the two germline ends. The CDR3 nucleotides read TGCAGCGCCACAGAAAGCTCCTACGAGCAGTACTTC. Translated: CSATESSYEQYF.

CDR3 residues: CASSSGVSETQYF. The CDR3, as DNA: TGTGCCAGCAGCTCGGGTGTCTCCGAGACCCAGTACTTC. The V gene is TRBV6-1, the J gene TRBJ2-5; D is uncertain. Germline V gene data show CDR1 as MNHNS and CDR2 as SASEGT. This CDR3 region has 13 residues. The ends were cut back, 6 bases at V and 5 bases at J, with 13 bases in the middle.

V gene TRBV5-1 combines with J gene TRBJ2-4, with 7 bases identical to TRBD1. Germline V gives CDR1 SGHRS, CDR2 YFSETQ. V shed 4 bases and J 6 bases; nucleotides not matched to a gene: 10. The CDR3 contains 15 residues. The CDR3 sequence is CASSSTGDSGNIQYF. The CDR3 DNA follows: TGCGCCAGCAGCAGTACAGGGGACAGTGGAAACATTCAGTACTTC.

The V gene is TRBV5-1, the J gene TRBJ2-7; 7 nucleotides agree with TRBD1. Germline assignment: CDR1 SGHRS and CDR2 YFSETQ. The ends lost 5 bases at V and 0 bases at J; junction bases unmatched: 5. CDR3 length equals 14 residues. DNA of the CDR3: TGCGCCAGCAGTGTGACAGGGAGCTCCTACGAGCAGTACTTC. This translates into CASSVTGSSYEQYF.

This clone was counted only a few times. The chain employs TRBV6-1 and TRBJ1-5; weak D call: TRBD1 (5 bases). The CDR3 length is 14 residues. The V end was cut by 3 bases, the J end by 3 bases, with 9 bases between. CDR1 and CDR2 (germline): MNHNS, SASEGT. The DNA for the CDR3 is TGTGCCAGCAGTGATGGGGGGTTCAATCAGCCCCAGCATTTT. Its translation: CASSDGGFNQPQHF.

The V and J genes are TRBV4-2 and TRBJ2-7; D perhaps matches TRBD1 (6 bases). Germline CDR1 LGHNA, CDR2 YNFKEQ. V lost 5 bases and J 2 bases, leaving 10 bases between the germline ends. The CDR3 is made up of 13 amino acids. The DNA of the CDR3 is TGTGCCAGCAGCGGGACATTCCCCTACGAGCAGTACTTC. Its protein product is CASSGTFPYEQYF.

This rearrangement joins TRBV7-2 to TRBJ1-5; 8 bases fit TRBD1. CDR1 SGHTA and CDR2 FQGNSA come from the germline V gene. There are 16 residues in the CDR3. Trimming removed 4 bases from V and 1 base from J; junction bases left unmatched: 6. CDR3 region: CASSSGQGVSNQPQHF. The CDR3, as DNA: TGTGCCAGCAGCTCAGGACAGGGCGTAAGCAATCAGCCCCAGCATTTT.

In its sample, this clone was seen many times. This chain connects TRBV27 to TRBJ1-3; D gene unclear. V shed 5 bases and J shed 11 bases, with 19 bases lying between them. This CDR3 spans 14 amino acids. Germline assignment: CDR1 MNHEY and CDR2 SMNVEV (reference sequence). The CDR3 DNA sequence: TGTGCCAGCAGTCCACAGATAAGTTCCAGTCCCATATATTTT. It translates to CASSPQISSSPIYF.

CDR3 protein: CASSLGWGTDTQYF. CDR3 nucleotide sequence: TGTGCCAGCAGCCTCGGCTGGGGGACAGATACGCAGTATTTT. The V and J genes are TRBV7-9 and TRBJ2-3; either TRBD1 or TRBD2 may supply D (5 bases each). Trimming left V 5 bases short and J 3 bases short, with 12 bases between. Germline loops: CDR1 SEHNR, CDR2 FQNEAQ (reference sequence). The CDR3 is 14 amino acids.